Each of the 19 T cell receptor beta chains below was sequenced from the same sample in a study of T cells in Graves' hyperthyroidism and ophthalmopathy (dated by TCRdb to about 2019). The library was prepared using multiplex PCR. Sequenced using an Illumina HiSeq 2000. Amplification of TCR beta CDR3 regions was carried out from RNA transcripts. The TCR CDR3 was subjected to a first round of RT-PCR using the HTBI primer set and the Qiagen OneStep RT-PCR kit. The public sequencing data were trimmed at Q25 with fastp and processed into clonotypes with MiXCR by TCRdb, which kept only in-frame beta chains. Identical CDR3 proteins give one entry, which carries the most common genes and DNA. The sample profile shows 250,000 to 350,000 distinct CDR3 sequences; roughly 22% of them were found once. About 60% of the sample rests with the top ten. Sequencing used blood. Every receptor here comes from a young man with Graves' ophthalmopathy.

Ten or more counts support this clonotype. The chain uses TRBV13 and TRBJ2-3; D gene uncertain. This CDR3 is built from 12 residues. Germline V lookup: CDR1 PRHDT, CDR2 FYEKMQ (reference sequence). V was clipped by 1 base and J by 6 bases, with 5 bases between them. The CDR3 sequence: CASSLVVDTQYF. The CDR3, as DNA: TGTGCCAGCAGCTTAGTAGTGGATACGCAGTATTTT.

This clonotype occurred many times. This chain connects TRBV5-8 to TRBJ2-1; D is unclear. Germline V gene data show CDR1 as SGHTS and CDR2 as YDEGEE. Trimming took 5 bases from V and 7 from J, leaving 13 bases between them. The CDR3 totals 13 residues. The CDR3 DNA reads TGTGCCAGCAGTTGGTCGGCCAGGAATGAGCAGTTCTTC. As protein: CASSWSARNEQFF.

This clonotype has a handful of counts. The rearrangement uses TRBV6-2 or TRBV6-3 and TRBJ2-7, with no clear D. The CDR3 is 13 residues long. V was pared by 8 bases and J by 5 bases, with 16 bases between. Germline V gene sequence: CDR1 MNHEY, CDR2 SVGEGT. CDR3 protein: CASLAASSHEQYF. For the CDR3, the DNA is TGTGCCAGCCTTGCGGCATCTTCTCACGAGCAGTACTTC.

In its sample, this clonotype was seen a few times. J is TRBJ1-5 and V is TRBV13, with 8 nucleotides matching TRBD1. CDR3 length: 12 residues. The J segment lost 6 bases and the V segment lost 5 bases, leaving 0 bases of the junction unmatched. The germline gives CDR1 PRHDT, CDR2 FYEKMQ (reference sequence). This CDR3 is CASSGQGQPQHF. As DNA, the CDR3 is TGTGCCAGCAGCGGACAGGGTCAGCCCCAGCATTTT.

The chain's CDR3 is CASSLAPGQGVEAFF. The CDR3 coding sequence is TGTGCCAGCAGCTTGGCGCCGGGACAGGGGGTTGAAGCTTTCTTT. V usage is TRBV5-6 and J usage is TRBJ1-1, with 11 positions matching TRBD1. The V gene's germline CDR1 is SGHDT and CDR2 YYEEEE. Trimming cost V 0 bases and J 7 bases; bases outside gene matches: 5. The CDR3 extends over 15 amino acids.

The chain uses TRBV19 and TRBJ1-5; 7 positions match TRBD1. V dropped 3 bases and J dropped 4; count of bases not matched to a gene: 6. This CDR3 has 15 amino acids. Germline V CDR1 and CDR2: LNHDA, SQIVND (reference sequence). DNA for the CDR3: TGTGCCAGTAGTATCGCACAGGGGAGGAATCAGCCCCAGCATTTT. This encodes CASSIAQGRNQPQHF.

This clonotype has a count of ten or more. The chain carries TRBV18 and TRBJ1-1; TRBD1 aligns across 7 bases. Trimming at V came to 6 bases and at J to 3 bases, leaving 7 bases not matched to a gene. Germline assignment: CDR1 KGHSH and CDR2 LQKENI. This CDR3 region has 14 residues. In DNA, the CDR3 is TGTGCCAGCTCCCGACAGGGCTTACACACTGAAGCTTTCTTT. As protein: CASSRQGLHTEAFF. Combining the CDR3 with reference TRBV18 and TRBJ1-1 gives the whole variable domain NAGVMQNPRHLVRRRGQEARLRCSPMKGHSHVYWYRQLPEEGLKFMVYLQKENIIDESGMPKERFSAEFPKEGPSILRIQQVVRGDSAAYFCASSRQGLHTEAFFGQGTRLTVV.

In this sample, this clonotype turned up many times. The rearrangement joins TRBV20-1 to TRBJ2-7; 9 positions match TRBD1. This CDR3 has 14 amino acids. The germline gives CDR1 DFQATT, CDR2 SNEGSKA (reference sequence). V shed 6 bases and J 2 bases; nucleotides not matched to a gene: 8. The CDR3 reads CSARGQGDPYEQYF. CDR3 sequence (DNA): TGCAGTGCCCGGGGACAGGGCGACCCCTACGAGCAGTACTTC.

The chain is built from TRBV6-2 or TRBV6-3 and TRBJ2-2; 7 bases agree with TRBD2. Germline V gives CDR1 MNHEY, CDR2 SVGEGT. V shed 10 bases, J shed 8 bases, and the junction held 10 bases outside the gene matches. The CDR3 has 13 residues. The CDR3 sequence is CATQGGRAGELFF. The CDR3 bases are TGTGCCACCCAGGGCGGGAGAGCTGGGGAGCTGTTTTTT.

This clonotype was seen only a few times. The CDR3 reads CASSQDSAGATETQYF. The CDR3 DNA sequence: TGTGCCAGCAGCCAAGACTCGGCGGGAGCGACGGAGACCCAGTACTTC. The rearrangement links TRBV3-1 to TRBJ2-5; 7 nucleotides align to TRBD2. V was pared by 0 bases and J by 5 bases, with 9 bases of the junction left unmatched. The CDR3 is made up of 16 amino acids. Looked up from germline, CDR1 is LGHDT and CDR2 is YNNKEL (reference sequence).

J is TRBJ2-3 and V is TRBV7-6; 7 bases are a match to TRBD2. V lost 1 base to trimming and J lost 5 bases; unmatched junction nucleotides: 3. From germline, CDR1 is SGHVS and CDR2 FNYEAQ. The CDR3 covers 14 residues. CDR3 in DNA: TGTGCCAGCAGCTTAGTCTCGGGGGGAGATACGCAGTATTTT. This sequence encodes CASSLVSGGDTQYF.

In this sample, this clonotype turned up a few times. In nucleotides, the CDR3 is TGTGCCAGCAGTGAAGCCACCGGACTCCACAATGAGCAGTTCTTC. It yields the protein CASSEATGLHNEQFF. This sequence joins TRBV2 and TRBJ2-1; perhaps TRBD2 as D (5 bases). The CDR3 sequence is 15 residues long. Germline lookup yields CDR1 SNHLY and CDR2 FYNNEI. V gave up 0 bases and J gave up 5 bases, with 11 bases separating them.

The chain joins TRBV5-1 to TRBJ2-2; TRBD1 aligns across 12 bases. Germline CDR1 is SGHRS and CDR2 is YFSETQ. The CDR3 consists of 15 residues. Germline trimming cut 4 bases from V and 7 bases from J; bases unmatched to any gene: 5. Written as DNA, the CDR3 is TGCGCCAGCAGCCCGGGACAGGGGGCTATCGGGGAGCTGTTTTTT. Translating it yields CASSPGQGAIGELFF. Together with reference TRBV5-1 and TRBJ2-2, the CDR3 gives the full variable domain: KAGVTQTPRYLIKTRGQQVTLSCSPISGHRSVSWYQQTPGQGLQFLFEYFSETQRNKGNFPGRFSGRQFSNSRSEMNVSTLELGDSALYLCASSPGQGAIGELFFGEGSRLTVL.

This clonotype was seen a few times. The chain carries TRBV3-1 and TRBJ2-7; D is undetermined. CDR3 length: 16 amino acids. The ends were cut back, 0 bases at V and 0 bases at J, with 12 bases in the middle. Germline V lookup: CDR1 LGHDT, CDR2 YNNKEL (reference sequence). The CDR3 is CASSQESLPSSYEQYF. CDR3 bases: TGTGCCAGCAGCCAAGAATCCCTTCCAAGCTCCTACGAGCAGTACTTC.

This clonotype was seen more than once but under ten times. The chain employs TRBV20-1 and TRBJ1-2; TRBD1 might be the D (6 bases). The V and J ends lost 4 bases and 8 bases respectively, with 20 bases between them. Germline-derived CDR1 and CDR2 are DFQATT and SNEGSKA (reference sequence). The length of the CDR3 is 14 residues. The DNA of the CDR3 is TGCAGTGCTAAGGGGGGAGGGACGGGTTGGGGCTACACCTTC. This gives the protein CSAKGGGTGWGYTF.

CDR3 residues: CSALGLAGSYNEQFF. The CDR3 nucleotides are TGCAGTGCTTTAGGACTAGCGGGTTCCTACAATGAGCAGTTCTTC. This rearrangement joins TRBV20-1 to TRBJ2-1; 11 nucleotides align to TRBD2. The V gene's germline CDR1 is DFQATT and CDR2 SNEGSKA (reference sequence). The CDR3 covers 15 residues. V was pared by 5 bases and J by 1 base, with 4 bases of the junction left unmatched.

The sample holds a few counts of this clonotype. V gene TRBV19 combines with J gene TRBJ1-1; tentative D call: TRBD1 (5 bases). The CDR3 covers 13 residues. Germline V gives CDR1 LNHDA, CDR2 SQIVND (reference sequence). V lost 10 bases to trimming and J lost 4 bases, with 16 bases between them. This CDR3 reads CATRDSQGTEAFF. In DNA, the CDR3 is TGTGCCACCCGGGACTCTCAAGGCACTGAAGCTTTCTTT.

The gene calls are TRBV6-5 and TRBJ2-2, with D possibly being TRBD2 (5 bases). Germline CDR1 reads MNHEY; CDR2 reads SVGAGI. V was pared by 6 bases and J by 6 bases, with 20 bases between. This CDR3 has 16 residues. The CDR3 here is CASSPRVKTGAGELFF. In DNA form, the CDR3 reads TGTGCCAGCAGCCCCCGCGTTAAAACCGGGGCCGGGGAGCTGTTTTTT.

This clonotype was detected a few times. The CDR3 DNA reads TGCAGCGTTGAAGCCGGGACTAGCGAATCCTACAATGAGCAGTTCTTC. Its translation: CSVEAGTSESYNEQFF. The chain links TRBV29-1 to TRBJ2-1; 10 nucleotides agree with TRBD2. J was trimmed by 1 base and V by 1 base; bases with no gene match: 4. The V gene's germline CDR1 is SQVTM and CDR2 ANQGSEA. The length of the CDR3 is 16 residues.